A selection of T cell receptor beta chains follows, all from one sample in a study of cytomegalovirus exposure and HLA in healthy donors. Generated by immunoSEQ multiplex PCR, the TCRdb table keeps only in-frame clones and is missing some. The table has more than 250,000 clones, around 91% seen once. Specimen: PBMCs. Receptors were obtained from a woman in her 30s in good health and CMV-seronegative. CDR3s include the opening cysteine and the closing phenylalanine or tryptophan. The order of the fields is CDR3 protein, V gene.

CDR3aa: CASSAYQETQYF
v_gene: TRBV2

CDR3aa: CASSPAAGVLTDTQYF
v_gene: TRBV11-2

CDR3aa: CASSGVSLAETQYF
v_gene: TRBV25-1

CDR3aa: CASSPFTADTEAFF
v_gene: TRBV7-6

CDR3aa: CAWSSIGRGSAKNIQYF
v_gene: TRBV30

CDR3aa: CSARPDYGYTF
v_gene: TRBV20-1

CDR3aa: CASSFLGGIISYNEQFF
v_gene: TRBV27

CDR3aa: CASSLRTLPGQGFYNEQFF
v_gene: TRBV7-3

CDR3aa: CASRAGQGTYNEQFF
v_gene: TRBV5-1

CDR3aa: CASSLVFTGELFF
v_gene: TRBV28

CDR3aa: CASSLDPSAGSSYNEQFF
v_gene: TRBV11-2

CDR3aa: CATKAAGVYEQYF
v_gene: TRBV28

CDR3aa: CASSEWLREETQYF
v_gene: TRBV6-1

CDR3aa: CASSGTNAYEQYF
v_gene: TRBV5-6

CDR3aa: CAWSPRGGGSQPQHF
v_gene: TRBV30

CDR3aa: CASSLGVLAAGAYEQYF
v_gene: TRBV7-9

CDR3aa: CASSLTGTSGSIEQYF
v_gene: TRBV28

CDR3aa: CASKQGPGQETQYF
v_gene: TRBV27

CDR3aa: CASSQGMELFF
v_gene: TRBV4-2

CDR3aa: CASSLGGSTGGQETQYF
v_gene: TRBV5-8

CDR3aa: CASGRDRGNEKLFF
v_gene: TRBV5-1

CDR3aa: CASSQGGGLNEKLFF
v_gene: TRBV4-3

CDR3aa: CASSLSGGTGITDTQYF
v_gene: TRBV28

CDR3aa: CASRGTGGFEFF
v_gene: TRBV28

CDR3aa: CSVGQGDNYGYTF
v_gene: TRBV29-1

CDR3aa: CASSHGQGAAMGETQYF
v_gene: TRBV27

CDR3aa: CASRSGQPGATQYF
v_gene: TRBV6-6

CDR3aa: CASSSGNTYEQYF
v_gene: TRBV9

CDR3aa: CASSQDPSGSSGNTIYF
v_gene: TRBV4-3

CDR3aa: CASSPGPNTEAFF
v_gene: TRBV6-6

CDR3aa: CASSSRTGTAVNEQFF
v_gene: TRBV2

CDR3aa: CASSLSRGQYF
v_gene: TRBV28

CDR3aa: CASSAKVGGQVGTEAFF
v_gene: TRBV18

CDR3aa: CASSPLLAGTDNEQFF
v_gene: TRBV27

CDR3aa: CASSLGTSYNEQFF
v_gene: TRBV11-2

CDR3aa: CASIKGAMTDTQYF
v_gene: TRBV6-6

CDR3aa: CASGPGATPYEQYF
v_gene: TRBV27

CDR3aa: CSIQGASEAFF
v_gene: TRBV20-1

CDR3aa: CASSDRGYYEQYF
v_gene: TRBV2

CDR3aa: CASMSIYGYTF
v_gene: TRBV9

CDR3aa: CASRTGGLYEQYF
v_gene: TRBV5-1

CDR3aa: CATVLETQYF
v_gene: TRBV7-9

CDR3aa: CSSLAPPGNEQFF
v_gene: TRBV29-1

CDR3aa: CASTPRGIPREDTQYF
v_gene: TRBV23-1

CDR3aa: CASRTNSPNTGELFF
v_gene: TRBV6-5

CDR3aa: CASIPPGGRPYEQYF
v_gene: TRBV27

CDR3aa: CASSPYSVNYGYTF
v_gene: TRBV28

CDR3aa: CASSPTGTGGETQYF
v_gene: TRBV11-3

CDR3aa: CASSALPQASTDTQYF
v_gene: TRBV11-2

CDR3aa: CASSVGVAGVSYNEQFF
v_gene: TRBV9

CDR3aa: CASSHGSGGALSYEQYF
v_gene: TRBV19

CDR3aa: CASSELAGAVFEQYF
v_gene: TRBV27

CDR3aa: CASSLTRGQYEQYF
v_gene: TRBV27

CDR3aa: CASSHATGSSTYEQYF
v_gene: TRBV4-1